Here is one T cell receptor (delta chain) with its context. This clone has a handful of counts. Its target antigen remains unknown. A far more abundant clone sits one base away, making this likely a read error. The CDR3 spans 19 residues, from the cysteine through the phenylalanine. This entry keeps only the CDR3 DNA: 57 bases, framed from base 1. For CDR1 and CDR2, the germline V gene lists GEAIGNYY and EKD. From V the trimming removes 0 bases and from J it removes 5 bases, while the gene matches leave 17 bases of the junction unaccounted for. TCRdb lists the instrument as Illumina MiSeq. After TCRdb called clones again from the public reads with CATT, rows with identical DNA were merged. The sample table holds about 780 delta-chain clones, of which approximately 0.93% were seen once. Of the sample, under 35% is held by the ten largest clones. The data are from a study of gamma-delta chains in newborns, infants, children (dated by TCRdb to about 2019). Regarding the research as a whole: According to the title of the study, polyclonal expansion of innate gammadelta T cells immediately after birth is driven by microbial exposure. The study examined the way microbial exposure affected innate gammadelta T cell populations in human newborns right after birth.

The chain is encoded by TRDV2 joined to TRDJ1; 10 bases in between match TRDD3. The clonotype was recovered from a child in good health. Sequenced: blood. In nucleotide form, the sequence is TGTGCCTGTGACACCGTCCCTACAGGTACTGGGGGATCACCGGATAAACTCATCTTT. It specifies CACDTVPTGTGGSPDKLIF.